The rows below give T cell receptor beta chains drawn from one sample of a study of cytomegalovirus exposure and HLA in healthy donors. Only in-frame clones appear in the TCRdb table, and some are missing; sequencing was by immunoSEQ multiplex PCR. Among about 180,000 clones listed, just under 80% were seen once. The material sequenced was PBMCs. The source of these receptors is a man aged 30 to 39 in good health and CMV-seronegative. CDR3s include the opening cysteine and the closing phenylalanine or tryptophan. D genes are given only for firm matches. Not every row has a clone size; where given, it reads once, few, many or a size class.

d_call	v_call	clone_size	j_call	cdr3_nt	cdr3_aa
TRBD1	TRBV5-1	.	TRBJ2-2	TGCGCCAGCAGCTTTAGGACAGGAGCGAACACCGGGGAGCTGTTTTTT	CASSFRTGANTGELFF
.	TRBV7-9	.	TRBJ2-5	TGTGCCAGCAGCAAGACTAGAAAAGAGACCCAGTACTTC	CASSKTRKETQYF
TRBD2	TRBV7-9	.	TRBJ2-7	TGTGCCAGCAGCTTAGGACTAGCGGGTCGCTACGAGCAGTACTTC	CASSLGLAGRYEQYF
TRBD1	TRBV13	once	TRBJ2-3	TGTGCCAGCAGCTCTCACAGGGGAGATACGCAGTATTTT	CASSSHRGDTQYF
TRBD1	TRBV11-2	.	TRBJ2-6	TGTGCCAGCAGCGTCACGGGACAGGCTAGCTCTGGGGCCAACGTCCTGACTTTC	CASSVTGQASSGANVLTF
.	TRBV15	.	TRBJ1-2	TGTGCCACCAGCAGTTCCTCGGTGAGGTTCGTTTTGAATGGCTACACCTTC	CATSSSSVRFVLNGYTF
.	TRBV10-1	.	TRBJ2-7	TGCGCCAGCAGACCCAACCCGACTCTATGGGTCTACGAGCAGTACTTC	CASRPNPTLWVYEQYF
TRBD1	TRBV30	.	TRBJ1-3	TGTGCCTGGAGTTTGGGACAGTGGAGGAACACCATATATTTT	CAWSLGQWRNTIYF
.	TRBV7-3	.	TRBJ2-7	TGTGCCAGCAGCTTATGGGCGAATTACGAGCAGTACTTC	CASSLWANYEQYF
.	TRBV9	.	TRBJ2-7	TGTGCCAGCAGCGGAGACAACTCCTACGAGCAGTACTTC	CASSGDNSYEQYF
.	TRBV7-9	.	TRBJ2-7	TGTGCCAGCAGCTCCCTGCTTGAGGTCGAGCAGTACTTC	CASSSLLEVEQYF
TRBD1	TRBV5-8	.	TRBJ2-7	TGTGCCAGCAGCCCGGGACAGGGGATAACCTACGAGCAGTACTTC	CASSPGQGITYEQYF
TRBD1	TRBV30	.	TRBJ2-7	TGTGCCTGGAGTGCGACTTTGGACAGGGGGGAGGAGCAGTACTTC	CAWSATLDRGEEQYF
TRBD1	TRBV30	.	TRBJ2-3	TGTGCCTGGAGCCTAGGGACAGCAGATACGCAGTATTTT	CAWSLGTADTQYF
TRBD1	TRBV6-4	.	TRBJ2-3	TGTGCCAGCAGTGCCACCGGGACAGTTAGCACAGATACGCAGTATTTT	CASSATGTVSTDTQYF
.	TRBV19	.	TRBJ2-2	TGTGCCAGTTCATCGGGACATCACACCGGGGAGCTGTTTTTT	CASSSGHHTGELFF
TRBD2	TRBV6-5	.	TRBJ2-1	TGTGCCAGCAGTTACCCGGGACTAGCGGGATCGGGTGAGCAGTTCTTC	CASSYPGLAGSGEQFF
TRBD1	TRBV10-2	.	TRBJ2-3	TGCGCCAGCAGTTGGGACAGGCGGAGCACAGATACGCAGTATTTT	CASSWDRRSTDTQYF
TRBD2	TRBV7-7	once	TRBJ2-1	TGTGCTAGCAGCCTAGCGGGGAGGGATGAGCAGTTCTTC	CASSLAGRDEQFF
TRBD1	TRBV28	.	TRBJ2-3	TGTGCCAGCAGTTCCAGGGACAGGTGGGCAGATACGCAGTATTTT	CASSSRDRWADTQYF
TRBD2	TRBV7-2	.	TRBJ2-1	TGTGCCAGCAGCACCCGGCTGGCGCGGGAGGGATCCTACAATGAGCAGTTCTTC	CASSTRLAREGSYNEQFF
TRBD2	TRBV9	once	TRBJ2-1	TGTGCCAGCAGCGTCGACGCGACGCGGTATAGCGGGAGAGAGGAGCAGTTCTTC	CASSVDATRYSGREEQFF
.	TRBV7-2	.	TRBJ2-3	TGTGCCAGCAGCTTACCGCGTAGCACAGATACGCAGTATTTT	CASSLPRSTDTQYF
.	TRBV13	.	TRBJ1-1	TGTGCCAGCAGCTCAAGGGGGACTGAAGCTTTCTTT	CASSSRGTEAFF
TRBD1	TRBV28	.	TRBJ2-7	TGTGCCAGCAGACACGGGACAGGGTTTTACGAGCAGTACTTC	CASRHGTGFYEQYF
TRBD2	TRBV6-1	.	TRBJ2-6	TGTGCCAGCAGAAGGGAGGGAGCCGGGGCCAACGTCCTGACTTTC	CASRREGAGANVLTF
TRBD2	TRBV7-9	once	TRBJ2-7	TGTGCCAGCAGCTTAGGTGCTAGCGGGATTTCCTACGAGCAGTACTTC	CASSLGASGISYEQYF
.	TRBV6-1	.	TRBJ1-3	TGTGCCAGCAGAATAACGGGAGGAAACACCATATATTTT	CASRITGGNTIYF
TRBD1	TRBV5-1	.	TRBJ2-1	TGCGCCAGCAGCTTTCTTCCGACAGGGGCAGGGAATGAGCAGTTCTTC	CASSFLPTGAGNEQFF
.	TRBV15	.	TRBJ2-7	TGTGCCACCAGCAGAGGCGACAGCTACGAGCAGTACTTC	CATSRGDSYEQYF
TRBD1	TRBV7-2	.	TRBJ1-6	TGTGCCAGCAGCTCCGGACAGGGAAACTATAATTCACCCCTCCACTTT	CASSSGQGNYNSPLHF
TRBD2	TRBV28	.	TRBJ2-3	TGTGCCAGCCGGGGGGCAGATACGCAGTATTTT	CASRGADTQYF
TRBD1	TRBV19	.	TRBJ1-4	TGTGCCAGTAGTGTACAGGGGGCAACTAATGAAAAACTGTTTTTT	CASSVQGATNEKLFF
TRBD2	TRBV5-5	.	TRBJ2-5	TGTGCCAGCAGCCAGACTAGCGGCCAAGAGACCCAGTACTTC	CASSQTSGQETQYF
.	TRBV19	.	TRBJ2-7	TGTGCCAGTAGTGTAGCGGCGGTAGTATACGAGCAGTACTTC	CASSVAAVVYEQYF
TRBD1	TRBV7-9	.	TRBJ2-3	TGTGCCAGCAAGGACAGGGTGCGCGGAGATACGCAGTATTTT	CASKDRVRGDTQYF
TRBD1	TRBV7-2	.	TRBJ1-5	TGTGCCAGCAGCGCTCCGGGACAGGGTCTTGGGCAGCCCCAGCATTTT	CASSAPGQGLGQPQHF
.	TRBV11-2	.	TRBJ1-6	TGTGCCAGCAGCTTAGAAACAGACCCCGATTCACCCCTCCACTTT	CASSLETDPDSPLHF
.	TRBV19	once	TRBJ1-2	TGTGCCAGTAGTATCCCGCAGGGGTGGAACTATGGCTACACCTTC	CASSIPQGWNYGYTF
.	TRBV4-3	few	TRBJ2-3	TGCGCCAGCAGCCAAAGTACAACAGATACGCAGTATTTT	CASSQSTTDTQYF
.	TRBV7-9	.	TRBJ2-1	TGTGCCAGCAGCTCACCGGACAGCTACAATGAGCAGTTCTTC	CASSSPDSYNEQFF
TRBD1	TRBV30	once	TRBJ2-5	TGTGCCTGGACGGCCGGGTCAGGGGGAAAGGAGACCCAGTACTTC	CAWTAGSGGKETQYF
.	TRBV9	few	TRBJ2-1	TGTGCCAGCAGCGACCGGGACTTCAACAATGAGCAGTTCTTC	CASSDRDFNNEQFF
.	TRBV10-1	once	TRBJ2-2	TGCGCCAGCAGTGAGTTGTCAGGGGACACCGGGGAGCTGTTTTTT	CASSELSGDTGELFF
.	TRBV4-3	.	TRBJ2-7	TGCGCCAGCAGCCAAGGGCGGGGGCCCTACGAGCAGTACTTC	CASSQGRGPYEQYF
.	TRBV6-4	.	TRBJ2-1	TGTGCCAGCAGTGCATTAGGGGGTGTCAGTAATCTCAATGAGCAGTTCTTC	CASSALGGVSNLNEQFF
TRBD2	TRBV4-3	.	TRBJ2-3	TGCGCCAGCAGCCGGATGAGACTAGCGGGAGGGCCGACAGATACGCAGTATTTT	CASSRMRLAGGPTDTQYF
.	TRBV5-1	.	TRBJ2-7	TGCGCCAGCAGCTTGGACGCAGGGTTCTCCTACGAGCAGTACTTC	CASSLDAGFSYEQYF
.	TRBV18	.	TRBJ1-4	TGTGCCAGCTCACCGAATGACAGGAGCGCTTCGGCTAATGAAAAACTGTTTTTT	CASSPNDRSASANEKLFF
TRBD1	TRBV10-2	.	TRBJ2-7	TGCGCCAGCAGGGAGCAAACAGGGGGTCTTTCCTACGAGCAGTACTTC	CASREQTGGLSYEQYF
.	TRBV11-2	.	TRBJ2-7	TGTGCCAGCGGAGGCTCCACCTACGAGCAGTACTTC	CASGGSTYEQYF
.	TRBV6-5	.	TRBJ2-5	TGTGCCAGCAGTGGGGGACTTCTACAAGAGACCCAGTACTTC	CASSGGLLQETQYF
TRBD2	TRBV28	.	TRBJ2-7	TGTGCCAGCAGCCCCTGGGAGGGGCCCTACGAGCAGTACTTC	CASSPWEGPYEQYF
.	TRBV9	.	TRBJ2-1	TGTGCCAGCAGCACACAGGGAATATCCTACAATGAGCAGTTCTTC	CASSTQGISYNEQFF
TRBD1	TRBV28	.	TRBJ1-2	TGTGCCAGCAGGTTGGGACAGGGGAAAGGCTACACCTTC	CASRLGQGKGYTF
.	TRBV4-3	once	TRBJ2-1	TGCGCCAGCAGCCAAGATGAGCGACAGGTCAACAATGAGCAGTTCTTC	CASSQDERQVNNEQFF
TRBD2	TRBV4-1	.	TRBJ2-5	TGCGCCAGCAGCCAAGATAAGGTTCTGAGCGGGGGGCCTCTAGAGACCCAGTACTTC	CASSQDKVLSGGPLETQYF
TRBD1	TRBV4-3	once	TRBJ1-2	TGCGCCAGCAGCCAAGGGGGCGGAAGGGGACAGGGCGATAACTATGGCTACACCTTC	CASSQGGGRGQGDNYGYTF
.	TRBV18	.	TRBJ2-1	TGTGCCAGCTCACCACAACCGCGAAATGAGCAGTTCTTC	CASSPQPRNEQFF